Sequencing of this TCR beta chain was carried out in a study of T cell clonality in common variable immunodeficiency. J was trimmed by 0 bases and V by 3 bases; bases with no gene match: 12. CDR3 size: 18 residues. The germline V gene encodes CDR1 SGHRS and CDR2 YFSETQ. This clone was observed many times. The read ends 3 residues early relative to the CDR3; the germline J gene fills the gap. Some clones are missing from TCRdb's copy, which holds only in-frame ones; the method was immunoSEQ multiplex PCR. Listed here are 35,000 to 50,000 clones without any singletons, the top ten holding approximately 0.68%.

This sequence joins TRBV5-1 and TRBJ2-1; 7 bases are a match to TRBD1. Material: peripheral blood mononuclear cells. The receptor comes from a person aged 18-70 years in good health. Partial CDR3 DNA: TGCGCCAGCAGCTATACATCGGCCCGGGACAGCTCCTACAATGAG. This codes for CASSYTSARDSSYNE. The CDR3, in full, reads CASSYTSARDSSYNEQFF.